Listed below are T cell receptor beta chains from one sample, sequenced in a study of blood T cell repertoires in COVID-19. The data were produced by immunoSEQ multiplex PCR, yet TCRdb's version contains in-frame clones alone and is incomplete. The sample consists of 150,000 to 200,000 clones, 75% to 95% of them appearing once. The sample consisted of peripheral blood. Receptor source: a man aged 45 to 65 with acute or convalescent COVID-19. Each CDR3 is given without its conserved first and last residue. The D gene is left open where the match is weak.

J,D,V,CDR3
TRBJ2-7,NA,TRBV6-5,ASSRVTPGWEQY
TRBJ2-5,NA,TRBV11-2,ASSLADKETQY
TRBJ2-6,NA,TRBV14,ASSHGVSGANVLT
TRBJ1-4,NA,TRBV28,ASSPTKAQGEKLF
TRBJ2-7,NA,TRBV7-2,ASRATGSDEQY
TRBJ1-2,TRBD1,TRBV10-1,ASSGKDREEDYGYT
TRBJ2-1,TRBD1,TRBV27,ASSGMGQGAGEQF
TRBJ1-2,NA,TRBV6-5,ASSRRGINYGYT
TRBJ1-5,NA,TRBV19,ASSIGGSNSNQPQH
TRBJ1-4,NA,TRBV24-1,ATQEDATNEKLF
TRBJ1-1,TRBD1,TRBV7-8,ASSLGQAQNTEAF
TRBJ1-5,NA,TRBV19,ASRWGGLINQPQH
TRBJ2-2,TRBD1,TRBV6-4,GSKVGTDNTGELF
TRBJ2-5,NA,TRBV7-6,ASSLGGLASPESQY
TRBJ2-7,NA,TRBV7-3,ASSPDGEYEQY
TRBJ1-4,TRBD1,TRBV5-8,ASSLAGQGHEKLF
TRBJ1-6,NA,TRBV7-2,ASNLLSGAESPLH
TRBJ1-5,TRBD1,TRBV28,ASRTGNPNQPQH
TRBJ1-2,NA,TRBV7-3,ASSLRGGDGYT
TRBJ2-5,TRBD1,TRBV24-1,ATSDSAGTGTQY
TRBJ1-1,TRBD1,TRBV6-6,ASSYWTGAQNTEAF
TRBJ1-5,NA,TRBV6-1,ASSDPGQISNQPQH
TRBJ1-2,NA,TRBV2,ASSEFRESGYT
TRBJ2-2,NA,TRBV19,ASRIAAGELF
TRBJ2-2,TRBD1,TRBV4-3,ASRFGQGAIGELF
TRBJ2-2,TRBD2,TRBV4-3,ASSQDPPGGGRTGELF
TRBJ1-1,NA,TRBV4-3,ASSQERRRSRGNTEAF
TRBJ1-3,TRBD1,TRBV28,ASSQTGGGNTIY
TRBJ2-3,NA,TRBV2,ASDEGRLNTDTQY
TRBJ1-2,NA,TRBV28,ASSFFNYGYT
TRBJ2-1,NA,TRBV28,ASNSPPEGNEQF
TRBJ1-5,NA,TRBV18,ASSPPGGSYSNQPQH
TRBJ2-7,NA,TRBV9,ASSSRDSGAYEQY
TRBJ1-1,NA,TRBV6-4,ASRKDSEGPEAF
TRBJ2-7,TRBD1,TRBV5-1,ASSLGYRTGGEDEQY
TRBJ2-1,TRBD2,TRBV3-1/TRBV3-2,ASSLTWTSAYNEQF
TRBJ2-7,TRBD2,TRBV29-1,SVEGLAGGYEQY
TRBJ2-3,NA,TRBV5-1,ASSLGTAQTDTQY
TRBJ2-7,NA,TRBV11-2,ASSSRDYEQY
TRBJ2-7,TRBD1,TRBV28,ASSRRQGISYEQY
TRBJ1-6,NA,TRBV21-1,ASSRDRGHLYLECWYNSPLH
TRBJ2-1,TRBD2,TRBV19,ASSLSGGRYNEQF
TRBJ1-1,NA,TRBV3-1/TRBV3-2,ASSHVPLSRQNTEAF
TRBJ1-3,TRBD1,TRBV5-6,ASSFRTGLNSGNTIY
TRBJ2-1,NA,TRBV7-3,ASSLAPGDEQF
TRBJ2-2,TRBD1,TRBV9,ASSVGQGANTGELF
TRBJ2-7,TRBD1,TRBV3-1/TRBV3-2,ASSQTGPGHEQY
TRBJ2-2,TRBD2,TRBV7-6,ASSTPGQRGGGWTGELF
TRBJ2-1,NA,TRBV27,ASSLASSYNEQF
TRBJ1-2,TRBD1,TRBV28,ASSLQGARGYT